The clone carrying this T cell receptor beta chain showed up just a few times. This CDR3 spans 15 amino acids. V gave up 4 bases and J gave up 8 bases; unmatched junction bases: 10. The germline CDR1 and CDR2 sequences are SGHTA and FQGTGA. The data originate from a study of blood T cell repertoires in COVID-19. Original processing methods: Researchers report that nucleated cell counts were estimated from reference gene primer amplification. The repertoire was sequenced with immunoSEQ multiplex PCR; TCRdb's copy has only in-frame clones and lacks some. That table is the source of V, J and clone size, and D and trimming were worked out from the DNA. The sample lists 150,000 to 200,000 clones; around 85% were seen once.

Sequenced: peripheral blood. The receptor was derived from a human donor with acute or convalescent COVID-19. The donor label of this sample is uncertain. V usage is TRBV7-3 and J usage is TRBJ1-2; 10 nucleotides agree with TRBD1. The CDR3 spells CASSSGGTGVGGYTF. Here the CDR3 DNA reads TGTGCCAGCAGCTCCGGGGGGACAGGGGTCGGAGGCTACACCTTC. Looking up the rest from reference TRBV7-3 and TRBJ1-2 gives the full variable domain: GAGVSQTPSNKVTEKGKYVELRCDPISGHTALYWYRQSLGQGPEFLIYFQGTGAADDSGLPNDRFFAVRPEGSVSTLKIQRTERGDSAVYLCASSSGGTGVGGYTFGSGTRLTVV.